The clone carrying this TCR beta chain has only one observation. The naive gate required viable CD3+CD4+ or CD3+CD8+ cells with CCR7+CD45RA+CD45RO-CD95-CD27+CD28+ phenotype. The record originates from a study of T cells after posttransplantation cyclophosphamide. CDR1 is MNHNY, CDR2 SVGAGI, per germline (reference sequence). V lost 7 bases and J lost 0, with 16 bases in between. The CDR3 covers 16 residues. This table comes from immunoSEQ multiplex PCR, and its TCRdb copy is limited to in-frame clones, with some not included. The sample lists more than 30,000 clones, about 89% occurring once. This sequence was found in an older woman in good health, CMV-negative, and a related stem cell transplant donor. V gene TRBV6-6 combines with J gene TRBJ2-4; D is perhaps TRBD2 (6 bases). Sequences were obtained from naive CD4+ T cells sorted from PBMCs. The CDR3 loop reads CASIGGAGLAKNIQYF. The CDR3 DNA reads TGTGCCAGCATTGGCGGTGCGGGACTAGCCAAAAACATTCAGTACTTC.